These T cell receptor beta chains were read from a single sample in a study of T-cell memory formation after mild COVID-19. TCRdb itself ran the 5' RACE reads through MiXCR, one entry per CDR3 protein. Among around 450,000 distinct CDR3 sequences listed, approximately 24% were seen once. Input material: PBMCs or a T cell subset sorted from them (not recorded which). Receptors originate from an adult woman who had mild COVID-19 (a few samples of this study predate the infection). Cell type and time point are not known. Both conserved end residues are part of each CDR3. A D gene is named only where the DNA matches it firmly. Where a row states a size, it is once, few, many or the class of an expanded clone; other rows omit it.

d_gene,v_gene,j_gene,abundance,CDR3nt,CDR3aa
TRBD1,TRBV18,TRBJ1-5,NA,TGTGCCAGCTCAACAGGGGTTTATCAGCCCCAGCATTTT,CASSTGVYQPQHF
NA,TRBV2,TRBJ2-4,few,TGTGCCAGCAGTGTAAAGAGAAGGGGGTCGGCCAAAAACATTCAGTACTTC,CASSVKRRGSAKNIQYF
NA,TRBV29-1,TRBJ1-1,few,TGCAGCGCTCGACAGGTGAGCACTGAAGCTTTCTTT,CSARQVSTEAFF
NA,TRBV7-9,TRBJ2-2,NA,TGTGCCAGCAGGCCCCTAGAGACCGGGGAGCTGTTTTTT,CASRPLETGELFF
NA,TRBV7-2,TRBJ2-3,NA,TGTGCCAGCAGCCGTGGAGTCCAGGCGGGCTTAGATACGCAGTATTTT,CASSRGVQAGLDTQYF
TRBD1,TRBV6-5,TRBJ2-7,NA,TGTGCCAGCAGTTACTCCACAGGGGTCCACACCTACGAGCAGTACTTC,CASSYSTGVHTYEQYF
TRBD1,TRBV6-5,TRBJ1-1,NA,TGTGCCAGTAACCGGGACAGGGGGTTTTACACTGAAGCTTTCTTT,CASNRDRGFYTEAFF
NA,TRBV12-3/TRBV12-4,TRBJ1-2,few,TGTGCCAGCAGTTTACCCGGGGGGGCGGGTGGCTACACCTTC,CASSLPGGAGGYTF
NA,TRBV12-3/TRBV12-4,TRBJ2-5,NA,TGTGCCAGCAGTTTAAGGGGGGCTAGGCCCGAGACCCAGTACTTC,CASSLRGARPETQYF
NA,TRBV10-3,TRBJ1-2,few,TGTGCCATCAGTGAGTCGTACTTTCGTTCTGGCTACACCTTC,CAISESYFRSGYTF
NA,TRBV7-9,TRBJ2-3,NA,TGTGCCAGCAGTCTACTAGCAGCTAGCACAGATACGCAGTATTTT,CASSLLAASTDTQYF
TRBD1,TRBV6-1,TRBJ1-2,NA,TGTGCCAGCAGATTGGACAGGGTTGACTATGGCTACACCTTC,CASRLDRVDYGYTF
NA,TRBV7-7,TRBJ2-2,NA,TGTGCTAGCAGCCCCGACAGATTCGGGGAGCTGTTTTTT,CASSPDRFGELFF
NA,TRBV4-3,TRBJ2-5,many,TGCGCCAGCAGCCAAGAAGGTCAAGCTGGGACCCAGTACTTC,CASSQEGQAGTQYF
NA,TRBV14,TRBJ2-7,NA,TGTGCCAGCAGCCAAACGGGGAGGGGGCGCGGCGAGCAGTACTTC,CASSQTGRGRGEQYF